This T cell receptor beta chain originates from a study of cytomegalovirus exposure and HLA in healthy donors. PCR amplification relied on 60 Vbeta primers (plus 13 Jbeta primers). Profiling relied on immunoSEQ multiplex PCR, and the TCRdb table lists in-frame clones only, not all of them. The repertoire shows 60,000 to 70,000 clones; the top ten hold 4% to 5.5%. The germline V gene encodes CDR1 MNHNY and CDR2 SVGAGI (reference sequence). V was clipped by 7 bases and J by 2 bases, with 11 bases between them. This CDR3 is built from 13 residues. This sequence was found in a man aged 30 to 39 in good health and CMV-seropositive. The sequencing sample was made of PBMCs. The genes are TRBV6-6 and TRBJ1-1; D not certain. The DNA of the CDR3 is TGTGCCAGCACCAAGGAGAGAAACACTGAAGCTTTCTTT. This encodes CASTKERNTEAFF.